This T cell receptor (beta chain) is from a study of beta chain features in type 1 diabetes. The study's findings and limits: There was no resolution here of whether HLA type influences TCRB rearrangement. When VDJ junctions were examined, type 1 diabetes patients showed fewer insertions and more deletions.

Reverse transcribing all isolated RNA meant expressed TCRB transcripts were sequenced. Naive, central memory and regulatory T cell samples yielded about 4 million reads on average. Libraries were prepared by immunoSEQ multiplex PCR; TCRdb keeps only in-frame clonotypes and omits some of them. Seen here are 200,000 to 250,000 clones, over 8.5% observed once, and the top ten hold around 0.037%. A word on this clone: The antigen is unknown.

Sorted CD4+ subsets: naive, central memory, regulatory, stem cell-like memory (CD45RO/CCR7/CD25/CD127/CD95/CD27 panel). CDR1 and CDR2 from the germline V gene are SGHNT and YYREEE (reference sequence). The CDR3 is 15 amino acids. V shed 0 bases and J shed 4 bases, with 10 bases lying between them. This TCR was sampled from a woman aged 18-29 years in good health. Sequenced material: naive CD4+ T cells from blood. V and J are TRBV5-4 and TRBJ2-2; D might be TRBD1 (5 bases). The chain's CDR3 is CASSLVRGRTGELFF. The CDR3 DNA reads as TGTGCCAGCAGCTTGGTTAGGGGCCGCACCGGGGAGCTGTTTTTT. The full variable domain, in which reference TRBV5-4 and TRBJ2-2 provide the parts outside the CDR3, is ETGVTQSPTHLIKTRGQQVTLRCSSQSGHNTVSWYQQALGQGPQFIFQYYREEENGRGNFPPRFSGLQFPNYSSELNVNALELDDSALYLCASSLVRGRTGELFFGEGSRLTVL.